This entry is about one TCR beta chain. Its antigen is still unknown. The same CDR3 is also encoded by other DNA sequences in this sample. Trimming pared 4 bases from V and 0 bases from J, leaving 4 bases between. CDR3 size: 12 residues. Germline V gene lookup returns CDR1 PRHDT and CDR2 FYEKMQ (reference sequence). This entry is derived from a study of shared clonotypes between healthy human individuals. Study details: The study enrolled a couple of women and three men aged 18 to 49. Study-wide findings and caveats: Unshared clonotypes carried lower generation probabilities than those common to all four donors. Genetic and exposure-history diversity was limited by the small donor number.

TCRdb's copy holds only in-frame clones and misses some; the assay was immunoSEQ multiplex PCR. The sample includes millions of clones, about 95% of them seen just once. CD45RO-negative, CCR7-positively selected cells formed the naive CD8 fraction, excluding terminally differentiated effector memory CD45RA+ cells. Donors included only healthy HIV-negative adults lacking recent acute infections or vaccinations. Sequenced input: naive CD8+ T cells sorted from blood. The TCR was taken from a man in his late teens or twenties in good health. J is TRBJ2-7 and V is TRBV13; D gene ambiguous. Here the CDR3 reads CASSSSSYEQYF. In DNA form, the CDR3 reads TGTGCCAGCAGCTCTAGCTCCTACGAGCAGTACTTC.